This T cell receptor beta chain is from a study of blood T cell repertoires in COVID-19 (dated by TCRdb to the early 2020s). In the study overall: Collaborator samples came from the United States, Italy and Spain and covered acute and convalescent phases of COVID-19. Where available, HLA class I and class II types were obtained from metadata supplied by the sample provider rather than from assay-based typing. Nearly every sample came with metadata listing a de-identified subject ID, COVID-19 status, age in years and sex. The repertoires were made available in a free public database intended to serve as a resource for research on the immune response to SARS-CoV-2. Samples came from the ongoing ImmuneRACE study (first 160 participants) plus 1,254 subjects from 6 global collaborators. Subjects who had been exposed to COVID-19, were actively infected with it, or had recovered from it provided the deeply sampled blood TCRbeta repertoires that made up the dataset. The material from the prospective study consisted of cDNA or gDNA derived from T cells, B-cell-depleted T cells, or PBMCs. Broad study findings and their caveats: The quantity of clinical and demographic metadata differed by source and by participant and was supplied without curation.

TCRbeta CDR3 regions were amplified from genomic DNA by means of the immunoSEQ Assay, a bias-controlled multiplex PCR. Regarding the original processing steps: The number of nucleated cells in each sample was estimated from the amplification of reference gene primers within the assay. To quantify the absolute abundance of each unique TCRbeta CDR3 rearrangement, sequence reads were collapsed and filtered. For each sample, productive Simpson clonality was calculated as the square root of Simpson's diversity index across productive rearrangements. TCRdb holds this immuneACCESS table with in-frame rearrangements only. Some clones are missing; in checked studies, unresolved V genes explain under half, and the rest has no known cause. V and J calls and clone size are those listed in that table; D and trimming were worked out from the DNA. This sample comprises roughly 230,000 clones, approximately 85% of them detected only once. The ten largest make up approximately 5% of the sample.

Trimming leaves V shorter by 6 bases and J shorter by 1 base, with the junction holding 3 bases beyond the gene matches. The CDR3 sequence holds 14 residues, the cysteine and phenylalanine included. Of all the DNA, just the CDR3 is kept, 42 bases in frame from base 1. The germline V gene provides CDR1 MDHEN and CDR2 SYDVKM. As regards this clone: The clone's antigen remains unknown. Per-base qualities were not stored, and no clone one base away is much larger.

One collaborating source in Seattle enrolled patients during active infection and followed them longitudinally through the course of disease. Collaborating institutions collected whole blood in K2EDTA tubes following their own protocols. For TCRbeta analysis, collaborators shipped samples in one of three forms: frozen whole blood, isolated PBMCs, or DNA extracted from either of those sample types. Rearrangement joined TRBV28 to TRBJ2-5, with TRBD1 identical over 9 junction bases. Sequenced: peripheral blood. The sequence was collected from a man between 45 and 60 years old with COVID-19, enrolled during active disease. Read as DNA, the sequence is TGTGCCAGCAGCAGGGACAGGGCCCAAGAGACCCAGTACTTC. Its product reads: CASSRDRAQETQYF. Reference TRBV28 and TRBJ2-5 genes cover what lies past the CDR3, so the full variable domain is DVKVTQSSRYLVKRTGEKVFLECVQDMDHENMFWYRQDPGLGLRLIYFSYDVKMKEKGDIPEGYSVSREKKERFSLILESASTNQTSMYLCASSRDRAQETQYFGPGTRLLVL.